The sequence of this T cell receptor beta chain was determined in a study of T cell responses to AZD1222 COVID-19 vaccine. TCRdb keeps only in-frame clones here, not all; method: immunoSEQ multiplex PCR. The table has tens of thousands of clones, around 90% seen once; the top ten hold roughly 1.1%. Between the trimmed V and J ends, which lost 4 bases and 0 bases, there was a span of 15 bases. In germline, CDR1 is SGDLS, CDR2 YYNGEE. The CDR3 contains 16 residues. The sample here was peripheral blood, taken 28 days after the second AZD1222 dose. This receptor was taken from an adult who received the AZD1222 COVID-19 vaccine. This chain joins TRBV9 and TRBJ2-3, with unresolved D. The CDR3 DNA is TGTGCCAGCAGCTTCACGTGGGGATCTAGCACAGATACGCAGTATTTT. It codes for CASSFTWGSSTDTQYF.